Included here is one TCR beta chain sequence, with context. The data are from a study of shared T cell receptors in the human thymus. Data came from immunoSEQ multiplex PCR; TCRdb stores just in-frame clones and leaves some out. Among hundreds of thousands of clones listed, approximately 83% were seen once. The V segment lost 6 bases and the J segment 3 bases; nucleotides outside the gene matches: 8. CDR1 and CDR2 (germline): SNHLY, FYNNEI. The CDR3 spans 16 residues. The same sample was also studied in work on human thymus T cells. That investigation notes: Thymic material originated from resections removed in the course of corrective heart surgery. Thymic and blood repertoires showed apparently biased V and J gene usage. Related research described strongly overlapping thymic repertoires in unrelated people.

The specimen sequenced was thymocytes. The chain combines TRBV2 with TRBJ2-1, with 10 bases aligning to TRBD2. The receptor comes from a girl less than two years old with a congenital heart defect. The CDR3 loop reads CASRRVERGGYNEQFF. CDR3 sequence (DNA): TGTGCCAGCAGAAGGGTGGAGCGGGGGGGCTACAATGAGCAGTTCTTC.